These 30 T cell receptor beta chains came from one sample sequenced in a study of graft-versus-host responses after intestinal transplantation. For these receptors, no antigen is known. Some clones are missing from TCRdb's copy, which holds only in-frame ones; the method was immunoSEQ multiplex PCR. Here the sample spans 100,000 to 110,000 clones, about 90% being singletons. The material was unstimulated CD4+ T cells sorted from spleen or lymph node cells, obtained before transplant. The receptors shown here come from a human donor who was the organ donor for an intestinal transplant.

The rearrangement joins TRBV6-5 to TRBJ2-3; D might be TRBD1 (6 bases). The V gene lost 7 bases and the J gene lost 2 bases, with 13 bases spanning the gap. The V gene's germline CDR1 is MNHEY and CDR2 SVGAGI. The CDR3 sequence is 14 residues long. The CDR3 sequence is CASIVHRDTDTQYF. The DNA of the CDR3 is TGTGCCAGCATTGTACACAGGGACACAGATACGCAGTATTTT.

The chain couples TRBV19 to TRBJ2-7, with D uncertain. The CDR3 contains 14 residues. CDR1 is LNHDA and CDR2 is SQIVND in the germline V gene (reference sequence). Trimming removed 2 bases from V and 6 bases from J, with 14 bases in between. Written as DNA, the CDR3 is TGTGCCAGTAGTATAAAAGGGATCCGCAGCGAGCAGTACTTC. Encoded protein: CASSIKGIRSEQYF.

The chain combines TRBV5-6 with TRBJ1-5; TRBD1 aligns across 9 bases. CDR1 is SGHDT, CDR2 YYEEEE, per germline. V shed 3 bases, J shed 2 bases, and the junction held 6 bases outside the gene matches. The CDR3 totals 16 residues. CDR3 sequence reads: CASSSIRTGGNQPQHF. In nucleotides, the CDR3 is TGTGCCAGCAGCTCGATCAGGACAGGGGGCAATCAGCCCCAGCATTTT. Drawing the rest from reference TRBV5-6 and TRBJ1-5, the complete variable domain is DAGVTQSPTHLIKTRGQQVTLRCSPKSGHDTVSWYQQALGQGPQFIFQYYEEEERQRGNFPDRFSGHQFPNYSSELNVNALLLGDSALYLCASSSIRTGGNQPQHFGDGTRLSIL.

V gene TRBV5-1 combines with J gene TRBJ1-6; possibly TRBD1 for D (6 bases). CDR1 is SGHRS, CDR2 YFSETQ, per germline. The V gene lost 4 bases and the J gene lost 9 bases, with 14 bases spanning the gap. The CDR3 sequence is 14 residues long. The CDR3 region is CASSDGTSSSPLHF. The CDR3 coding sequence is TGCGCCAGCAGCGACGGGACATCTTCTTCACCCCTCCACTTT.

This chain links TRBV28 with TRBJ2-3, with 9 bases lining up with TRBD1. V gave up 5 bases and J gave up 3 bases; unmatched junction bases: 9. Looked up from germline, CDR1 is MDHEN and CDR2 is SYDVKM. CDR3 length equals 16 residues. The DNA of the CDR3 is TGTGCCAGCAGTACCCCGGGACAGGGCGGGACAGATACGCAGTATTTT. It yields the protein CASSTPGQGGTDTQYF.

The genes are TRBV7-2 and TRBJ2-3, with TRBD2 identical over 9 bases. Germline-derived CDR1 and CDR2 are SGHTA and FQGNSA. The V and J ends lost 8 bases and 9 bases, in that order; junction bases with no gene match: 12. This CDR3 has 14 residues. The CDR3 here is CASVPSRAGGTQYF. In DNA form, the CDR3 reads TGTGCCAGCGTCCCGTCGCGGGCGGGGGGGACGCAGTATTTT. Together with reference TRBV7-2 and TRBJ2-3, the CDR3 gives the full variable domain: GAGVSQSPSNKVTEKGKDVELRCDPISGHTALYWYRQSLGQGLEFLIYFQGNSAPDKSGLPSDRFSAERTGGSVSTLTIQRTQQEDSAVYLCASVPSRAGGTQYFGPGTRLTVL.

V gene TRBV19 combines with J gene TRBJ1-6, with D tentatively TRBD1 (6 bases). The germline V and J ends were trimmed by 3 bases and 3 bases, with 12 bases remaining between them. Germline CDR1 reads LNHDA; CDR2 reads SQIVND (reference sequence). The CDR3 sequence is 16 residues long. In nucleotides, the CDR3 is TGTGCCAGTAGTATGGGGGGCACAGTCTATAATTCACCCCTCCACTTT. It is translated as CASSMGGTVYNSPLHF.

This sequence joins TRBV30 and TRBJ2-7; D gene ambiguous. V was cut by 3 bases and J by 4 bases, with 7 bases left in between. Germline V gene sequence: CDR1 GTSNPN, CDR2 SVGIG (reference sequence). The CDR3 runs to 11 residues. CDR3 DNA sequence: TGTGCCTGGAGATGGGGATACGAGCAGTACTTC. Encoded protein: CAWRWGYEQYF. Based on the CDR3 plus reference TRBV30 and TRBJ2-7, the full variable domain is SQTIHQWPATLVQPVGSPLSLECTVEGTSNPNLYWYRQAAGRGLQLLFYSVGIGQISSEVPQNLSASRPQDRQFILSSKKLLLSDSGFYLCAWRWGYEQYFGPGTRLTVT.

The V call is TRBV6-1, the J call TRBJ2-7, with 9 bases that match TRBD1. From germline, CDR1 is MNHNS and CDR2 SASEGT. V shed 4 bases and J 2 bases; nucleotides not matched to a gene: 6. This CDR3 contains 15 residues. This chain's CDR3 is CASSVMGQGPYEQYF. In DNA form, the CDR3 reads TGTGCCAGCAGTGTAATGGGACAGGGTCCCTACGAGCAGTACTTC.

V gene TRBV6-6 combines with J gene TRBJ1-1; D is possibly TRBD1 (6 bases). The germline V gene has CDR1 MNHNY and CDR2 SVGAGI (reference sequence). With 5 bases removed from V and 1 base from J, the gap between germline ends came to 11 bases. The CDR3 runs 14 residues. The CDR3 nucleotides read TGTGCCAGCAGTCCTACAGGGTGGAACACTGAAGCTTTCTTT. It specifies CASSPTGWNTEAFF.

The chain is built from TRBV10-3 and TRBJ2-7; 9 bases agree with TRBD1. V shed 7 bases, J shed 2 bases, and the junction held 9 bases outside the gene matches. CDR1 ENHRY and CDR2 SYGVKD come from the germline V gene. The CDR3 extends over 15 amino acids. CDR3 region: CAIKSGTGRAYEQYF. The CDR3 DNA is TGTGCCATCAAGAGTGGGACAGGGAGGGCCTACGAGCAGTACTTC.

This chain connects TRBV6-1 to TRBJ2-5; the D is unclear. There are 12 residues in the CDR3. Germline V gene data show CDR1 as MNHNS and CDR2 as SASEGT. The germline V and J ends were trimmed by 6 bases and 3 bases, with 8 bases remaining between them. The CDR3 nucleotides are TGTGCCAGCAGCTGGGGTAAAGAGACCCAGTACTTC. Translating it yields CASSWGKETQYF.

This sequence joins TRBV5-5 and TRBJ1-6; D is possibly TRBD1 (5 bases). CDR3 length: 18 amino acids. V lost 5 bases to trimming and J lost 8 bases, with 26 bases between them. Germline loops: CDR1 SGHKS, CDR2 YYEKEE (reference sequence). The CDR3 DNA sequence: TGTGCCAGCAGGAGCGGAGCCTTGTCGGGGGGATACGATTCACCCCTCCACTTT. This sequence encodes CASRSGALSGGYDSPLHF.

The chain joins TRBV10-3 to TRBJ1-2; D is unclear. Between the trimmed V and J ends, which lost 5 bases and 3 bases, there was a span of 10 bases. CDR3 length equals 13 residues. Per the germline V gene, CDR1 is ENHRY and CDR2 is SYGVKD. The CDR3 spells CAISKADYYGYTF. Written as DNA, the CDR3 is TGTGCCATCAGTAAGGCAGACTACTATGGCTACACCTTC.

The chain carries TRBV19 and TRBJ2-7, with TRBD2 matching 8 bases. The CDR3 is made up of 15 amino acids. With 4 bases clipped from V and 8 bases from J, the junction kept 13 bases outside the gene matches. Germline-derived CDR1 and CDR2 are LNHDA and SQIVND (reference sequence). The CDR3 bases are TGTGCCAGTAGTACCCCGGGAGGGCTCCTCGGAAAGCAGTACTTC. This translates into CASSTPGGLLGKQYF.

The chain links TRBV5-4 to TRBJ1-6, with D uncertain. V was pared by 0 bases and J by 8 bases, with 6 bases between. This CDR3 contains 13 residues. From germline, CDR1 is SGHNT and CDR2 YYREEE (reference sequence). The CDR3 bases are TGTGCCAGCAGCTTGGGACGGGATTCACCCCTCCACTTT. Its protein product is CASSLGRDSPLHF. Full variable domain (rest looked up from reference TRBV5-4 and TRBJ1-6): ETGVTQSPTHLIKTRGQQVTLRCSSQSGHNTVSWYQQALGQGPQFIFQYYREEENGRGNFPPRFSGLQFPNYSSELNVNALELDDSALYLCASSLGRDSPLHFGNGTRLTVT.

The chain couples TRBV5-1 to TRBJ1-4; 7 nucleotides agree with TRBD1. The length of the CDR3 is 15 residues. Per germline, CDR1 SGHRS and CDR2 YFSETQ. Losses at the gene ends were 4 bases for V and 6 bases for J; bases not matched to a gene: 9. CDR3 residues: CASSPRPGGDEKLFF. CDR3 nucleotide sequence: TGCGCCAGCAGCCCTCGTCCAGGGGGAGATGAAAAACTGTTTTTT.

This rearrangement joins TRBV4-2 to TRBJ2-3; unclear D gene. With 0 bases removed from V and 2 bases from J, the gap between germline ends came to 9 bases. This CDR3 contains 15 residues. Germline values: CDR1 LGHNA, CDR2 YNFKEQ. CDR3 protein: CASSQERVYTDTQYF. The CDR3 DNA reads TGTGCCAGCAGCCAAGAGCGCGTCTACACAGATACGCAGTATTTT.

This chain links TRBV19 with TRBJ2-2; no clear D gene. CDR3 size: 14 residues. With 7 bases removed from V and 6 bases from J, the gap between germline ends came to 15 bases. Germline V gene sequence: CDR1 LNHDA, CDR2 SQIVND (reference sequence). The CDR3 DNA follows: TGTGCCAGTAAACATGACCGGCATTCCGGGGAGCTGTTTTTT. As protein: CASKHDRHSGELFF.

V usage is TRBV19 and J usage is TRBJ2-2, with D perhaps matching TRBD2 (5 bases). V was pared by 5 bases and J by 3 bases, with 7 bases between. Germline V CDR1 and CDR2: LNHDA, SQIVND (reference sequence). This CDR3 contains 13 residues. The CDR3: CASSPGYTGELFF. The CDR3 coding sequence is TGTGCCAGTAGTCCGGGGTACACCGGGGAGCTGTTTTTT.

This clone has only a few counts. The CDR3 region is CASSLFGLGNTIYF. The CDR3 coding sequence is TGTGCCAGCAGCTTATTCGGGCTGGGAAACACCATATATTTT. The genes are TRBV7-9 and TRBJ1-3; D remains unclear. Germline-derived CDR1 and CDR2 are SEHNR and FQNEAQ (reference sequence). The CDR3 spans 14 residues. The V and J ends lost 2 bases and 4 bases respectively, with 9 bases between them.

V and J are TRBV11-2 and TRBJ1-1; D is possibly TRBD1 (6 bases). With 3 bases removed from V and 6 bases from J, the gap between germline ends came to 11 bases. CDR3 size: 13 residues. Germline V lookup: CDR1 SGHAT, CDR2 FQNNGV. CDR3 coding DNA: TGTGCCAGCAGCTTTGGGGGGGCGTCTGAAGCTTTCTTT. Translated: CASSFGGASEAFF.

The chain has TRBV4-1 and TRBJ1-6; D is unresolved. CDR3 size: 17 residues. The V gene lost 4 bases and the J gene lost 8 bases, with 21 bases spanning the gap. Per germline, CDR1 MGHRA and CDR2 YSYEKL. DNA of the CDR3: TGCGCCAGCAGCCCCCTTTTCGCCAGGCTGACTTATTCACCCCTCCACTTT. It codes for CASSPLFARLTYSPLHF.

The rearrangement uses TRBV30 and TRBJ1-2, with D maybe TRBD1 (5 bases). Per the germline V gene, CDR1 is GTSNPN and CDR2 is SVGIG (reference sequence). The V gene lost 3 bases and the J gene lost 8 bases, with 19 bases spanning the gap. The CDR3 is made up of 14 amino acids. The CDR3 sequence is CAWRTYGQGPGYTF. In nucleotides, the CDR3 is TGTGCCTGGAGGACCTATGGTCAGGGCCCCGGCTACACCTTC. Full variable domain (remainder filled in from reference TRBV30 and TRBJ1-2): SQTIHQWPATLVQPVGSPLSLECTVEGTSNPNLYWYRQAAGRGLQLLFYSVGIGQISSEVPQNLSASRPQDRQFILSSKKLLLSDSGFYLCAWRTYGQGPGYTFGSGTRLTVV.

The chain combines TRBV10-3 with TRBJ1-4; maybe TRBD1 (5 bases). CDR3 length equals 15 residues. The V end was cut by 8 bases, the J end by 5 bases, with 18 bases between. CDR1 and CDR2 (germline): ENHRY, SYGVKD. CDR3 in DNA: TGTGCCATCGCTTCCAGGGAGGGTATGAATGAAAAACTGTTTTTT. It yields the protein CAIASREGMNEKLFF.

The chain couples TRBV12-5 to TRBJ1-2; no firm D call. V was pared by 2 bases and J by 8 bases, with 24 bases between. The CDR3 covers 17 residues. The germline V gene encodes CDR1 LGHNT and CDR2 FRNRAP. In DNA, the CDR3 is TGTGCTAGTGGTTTGCACAGACCTCTCTCTACTATTCACGGCTACACCTTC. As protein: CASGLHRPLSTIHGYTF.

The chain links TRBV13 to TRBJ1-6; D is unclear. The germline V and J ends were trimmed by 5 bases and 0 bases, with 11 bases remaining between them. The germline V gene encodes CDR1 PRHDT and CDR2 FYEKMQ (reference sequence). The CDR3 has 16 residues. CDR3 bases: TGTGCCAGCAGCACTCAAGGGAGCTCCTATAATTCACCCCTCCACTTT. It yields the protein CASSTQGSSYNSPLHF.

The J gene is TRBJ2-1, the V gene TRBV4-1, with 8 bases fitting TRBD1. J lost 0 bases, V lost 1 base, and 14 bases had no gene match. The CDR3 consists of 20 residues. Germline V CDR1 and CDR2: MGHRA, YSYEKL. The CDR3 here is CASSQGRSPRDRFSYNEQFF. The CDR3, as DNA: TGCGCCAGCAGCCAAGGAAGATCCCCCAGGGACAGGTTCTCCTACAATGAGCAGTTCTTC.

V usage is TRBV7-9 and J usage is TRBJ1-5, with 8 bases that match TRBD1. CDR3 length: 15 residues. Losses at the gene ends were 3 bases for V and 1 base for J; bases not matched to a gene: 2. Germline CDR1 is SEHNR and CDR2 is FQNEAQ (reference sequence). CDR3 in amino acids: CASSLDRVSNQPQHF. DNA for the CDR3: TGTGCCAGCAGCTTGGACAGGGTGAGCAATCAGCCCCAGCATTTT.

The CDR3 sequence: CASTRAGETQYF. The CDR3, as DNA: TGCGCCAGCACCCGGGCCGGCGAGACCCAGTACTTC. This rearrangement joins TRBV10-2 to TRBJ2-5; D remains unclear. With 7 bases removed from V and 5 bases from J, the gap between germline ends came to 11 bases. CDR1 is WSHSY, CDR2 SAAADI, per germline. This CDR3 comprises 12 residues.